This TCR beta chain originates from a study of cytomegalovirus exposure and HLA in healthy donors. In the study overall: Within the Caucasian-associated ancestry cluster were 65% to 85% of the approximately 370 genotyped donors. Study outcomes and limitations: TCR beta chains associated with HLA were, in a later analysis, more clonally expanded than equally common others.

Germline V gene data show CDR1 as SGHTA and CDR2 as FQGNSA. The V and J ends lost 0 bases and 8 bases, in that order; junction bases with no gene match: 4. The CDR3 contains 14 residues. This PCR relied on a set of 60 Vbeta primers and 13 Jbeta primers. Profiling relied on immunoSEQ multiplex PCR, and the TCRdb table lists in-frame clones only, not all of them. The sample carries 150,000 to 200,000 clones, 75% recorded once. In the case of this clone: Its antigen is as yet unknown.

This TCR derives from a woman in her 40s in good health and CMV-seropositive. The chain carries TRBV7-2 and TRBJ2-5, with TRBD1 matching over 9 bases. The sequenced sample consisted of PBMCs. The CDR3 loop reads CASSLAATGGTQYF. In nucleotides, the CDR3 is TGTGCCAGCAGCTTAGCGGCGACAGGGGGAACCCAGTACTTC.